This T cell receptor (beta chain) was recorded in a study of regulatory T cells in long-lasting Graves disease (dated by TCRdb to about 2021). About the investigation overall: Antithyroid drugs had been taken for less than 3 months by newly diagnosed Graves' disease patients. Peripheral blood TCR sequencing and RNA sequencing compared persistent Graves' disease patients with newly diagnosed Graves' disease patients. The study was conducted in China and was registered as a clinical trial. A total of 35 or so samples were covered by TCR sequencing, comprising approximately 13 persistent and 20 or so newly diagnosed Graves' disease patients.

Trimming takes 2 bases off V and 5 bases off J; junction bases not matched to a gene: 5. CDR1 and CDR2, per the germline V gene (reference sequence), are DFQATT and SNEGSKA. From its cysteine to its phenylalanine, the CDR3 spans 13 amino acids. The only DNA kept is the CDR3, 39 bases in frame from the first base. Overall results and qualifications from the work: Peripheral blood alone was examined, since thyroid tissue, which constituted the primary lesion, could not be accessed. Persistent Graves' disease patients showed lower TCR Shannon entropy and fewer highly expanded clones than newly diagnosed patients, suggesting clonal expansion. Only the TCR beta chain was sequenced and analyzed. More public clonotypes were shared among persistent patients (around 2,600) than among newly diagnosed patients (966). As a limitation, the authors acknowledged that the small sample size may reduce accuracy. Preferential use of TRBV28, TRBJ1-2 and TRBJ2-5 was observed in persistent disease, whereas TRBV20-1 and TRBJ2-1 were favored in newly diagnosed disease.

Library prep was done by multiplex PCR. These reads were obtained on an Illumina HiSeq 4000. To build TCR beta libraries, CDR3 regions were amplified by Arm-PCR using iRepertoire HTBI primers. Gel purification was performed on PCR products prior to sequencing. Processing in the source paper ran as follows. Across samples, approximately 68 TRBV and over 11 TRBJ segments were identified and used for gene usage analysis of CDR3 amino acid clonotypes. COPE and FqMerger were used to merge filtered high-quality paired reads into contigs. BLAST was used to align contigs to IMGT TRBV, TRBD and TRBJ reference genes, and CDR3 was defined according to IMGT. Any clonotype with a frequency above 0.1% was classified as a highly expanded clone. Repertoire diversity was measured by Shannon entropy, and V-J evenness by the Gini coefficient. A clonotype found in more than one individual was treated as public. TCRdb passed the public sequencing reads through fastp at Q25 and MiXCR, retaining productive beta sequences. A single entry per CDR3 protein holds the most common genes and DNA from its merged rows. TCRdb assigned the V and J calls; the authors' analysis was not used. This sample comprises a few hundred thousand distinct CDR3 sequences, about 20% of them detected only once. The ten largest clonotypes hold 14% of the sample.

The sample's time point label is to be understood as: newly diagnosed GD, antithyroid drugs for less than 3 months. For both TCR sequencing and RNA sequencing, RNA was extracted from PBMCs using TRIzol. Graves' disease was diagnosed according to American Thyroid Association guidelines. The patients came from an endocrinology department in Xi'an, China. Each patient gave approximately 9.7 milliliters of peripheral blood, collected in an EDTA anticoagulant tube. Ficoll Paque Plus density gradient separation was used to isolate PBMCs, and no further T cell sorting was done. RNA quality was checked with an Agilent 2100 Bioanalyzer and agarose gel, and concentration with a NanoDrop 2000. About this clonotype: There is no known antigen for this receptor. No per-base quality is available; no much larger clone lies one base away.

These data were also filed under a second study, of T cells in Graves' hyperthyroidism and ophthalmopathy. The second study also describes: Stable Graves' hyperthyroidism was defined as no progression to ophthalmopathy during 18 months of follow-up. The hyperthyroidism patients were between 18 and 65 years old and newly diagnosed, with a disease duration of less than 2 months. Patients with uncontrolled infections, other autoimmune diseases, pregnancy or lactation were excluded. Diagnoses were established on the basis of clinical symptoms, serum thyroxine and TRAb, thyroid ultrasound, and orbital computed tomography. The first round of RT-PCR for the TCR CDR3 was performed with the HTBI primer set and the Qiagen OneStep RT-PCR kit. Most expanded thyroid clonotypes (frequency above 0.001) were also detected in blood, suggesting blood repertoires may reflect thyroid immune responses. A 13 V-J signature model separated ophthalmopathy from stable hyperthyroidism, with 87.88% sensitivity and 81% to 82% specificity in cross-validation and 80%/75% in testing. In validation, the model predicted progression to ophthalmopathy a median of around six months before onset, with around 70% sensitivity and roughly 79% specificity. To identify TCR V-J signatures that set the groups apart, the researchers used a discovery cohort of approximately 98 patients, made up of 40 to 45 with Graves' ophthalmopathy and around 58 with stable Graves' hyperthyroidism. Prospective prediction of ophthalmopathy was tested in an independent validation cohort of fewer than 20 hyperthyroidism patients and around 16 patients who later progressed to ophthalmopathy. The 100 discovery patients were randomly split 7:3 into training and test sets. In more than five Graves' hyperthyroidism patients, the study also compared T-cell repertoires from thyroid tissue with T-cell repertoires from blood. After sampling, hyperthyroidism patients received methimazole starting at 30 mg daily, and ophthalmopathy patients received high-dose intravenous methylprednisolone. Libraries were constructed in a second round of multiplex PCR, after which size selection and purification were carried out. Sequencing of the libraries was done on an Illumina HiSeq2000 using paired-end 100 bp reads. SOAPnuke was used to process the raw data, removing reads that contained adapters or uncalled bases, had a mean Phred below 15, or lacked an exact match to the constant primer or identifier. High-quality paired reads were merged using COPE v1.2.5, and each unique nucleotide sequence was defined as a clonotype. MiTCR v1.1 was used to align clonotypes to the IMGT TRBV, TRBD and TRBJ reference segments. Analysis was restricted to V-J combinations with a frequency above 0.0001, which covered 99.2% of repertoires. A TCS score was defined as the ratio of F50 (clonal expansion) to E x V (chaos), with BLOSUM62-based TCRdist applied between CDR3 peptides within each V-J. Welch's t-statistics and random forest reduced 500 to 550 V-J features to roughly 13, which were used in a naive Bayes classifier (R e1071). Sample size was not statistically predetermined, and investigators were not blinded to group allocation. TCR Vbeta CDR3 sequencing of 135 peripheral blood samples (43 ophthalmopathy, 75 hyperthyroidism and roughly 17 progressor patients) is reported in the paper.

This receptor was taken from a woman aged 30 to 39 with Graves disease. Donor details come from another sample of the same person, matched by shared clones. Recombination connected TRBV20-1 to TRBJ2-5; TRBD1 agrees with 7 junctional bases. The starting material was peripheral blood mononuclear cells (PBMCs), obtained at new diagnosis, from a patient treated with antithyroid drugs. The DNA is TGCAGTGCTAGAAAAGGGGGCAGCGAGACCCAGTACTTC. Translation gives CSARKGGSETQYF.